Presented here are 15 T cell receptor beta chains from one specimen sequenced in a study of human T cells and chemical hapten exposure. TCRdb independently ran MiXCR on the RACE reads; one entry per CDR3 protein. The sample lists 90,000 to 110,000 distinct CDR3 sequences, approximately 36% seen once, with more than 2.5% in the top ten. The time point is: patch test 3, about 24 weeks after DPC sensitization. The treatment denotes: therapeutic diphenylcyclopropenone sensitization with weekly scalp DPC. The sample here was whole blood, taken in connection with sensitization to the hapten diphenylcyclopropenone (DPC). The origin of the receptors is a man aged 40-50 years with alopecia areata. Some clones in this sample may be carry-over from other donors' samples.

This clonotype showed up many times. The genes are TRBV11-3 and TRBJ2-1; D is perhaps TRBD2 (6 bases). Trimming left V 1 base short and J 8 bases short, with 12 bases between. The length of the CDR3 is 14 residues. Germline values: CDR1 SGHNT, CDR2 YENEEA. The DNA for the CDR3 is TGTGCCAGCAGCTTAGTATCGGGAGTTTATGAGCAGTTCTTC. Translation gives CASSLVSGVYEQFF. Looking up the rest from reference TRBV11-3 and TRBJ2-1 gives the full variable domain: EAGVVQSPRYKIIEKKQPVAFWCNPISGHNTLYWYLQNLGQGPELLIRYENEEAVDDSQLPKDRFSAERLKGVDSTLKIQPAELGDSAVYLCASSLVSGVYEQFFGPGTRLTVL.

This clonotype has just a few counts. The CDR3 DNA sequence: TGTGCCAGCAGTTTGAATGGCTACACCTTC. Its translation is CASSLNGYTF. The chain couples TRBV28 to TRBJ1-2; D remains unclear. The CDR3 is 10 residues long. Trimming pared 3 bases from V and 6 bases from J, leaving 2 bases between. CDR1 is MDHEN and CDR2 is SYDVKM in the germline V gene.

The chain's CDR3 is CASGSRDSYEQYV. The CDR3 bases are TGTGCCAGCGGTTCCAGGGACTCCTACGAGCAGTACGTC. The chain carries TRBV7-9 and TRBJ2-7, with D perhaps TRBD1 (5 bases). The germline CDR1 and CDR2 sequences are SEHNR and FQNEAQ (reference sequence). This CDR3 has 13 amino acids. V was clipped by 8 bases and J by 0 bases, with 11 bases between them.

There are a few counts of this clonotype. The J gene is TRBJ2-5, the V gene TRBV15, with D perhaps assigned TRBD1 or TRBD2 (5 bases each). V dropped 0 bases and J dropped 5 bases, with 10 bases sitting between them. The CDR3 consists of 14 residues. Looked up from germline, CDR1 is LNHNV and CDR2 is YYDKDF (reference sequence). The CDR3 sequence: CATSRDLGEETQYF. CDR3 DNA sequence: TGTGCCACCAGCAGAGATTTAGGGGAGGAGACCCAGTACTTC.

This clonotype has a handful of counts. This chain links TRBV20-1 with TRBJ2-3, with D uncertain. V lost 7 bases and J 5 bases, leaving 22 bases between the germline ends. Germline V CDR1 and CDR2: DFQATT, SNEGSKA (reference sequence). The CDR3 totals 15 residues. The CDR3 nucleotides read TGCAGTGTCCCGCCAATCTGGGAAGGGAAAGATACGCAGTATTTT. It yields the protein CSVPPIWEGKDTQYF.

The rearrangement uses TRBV6-2 or TRBV6-3 and TRBJ2-1; TRBD2 might be the D (7 bases). V shed 2 bases and J shed 8 bases, with 13 bases lying between them. The CDR3 is made up of 14 amino acids. CDR1 is MNHEY and CDR2 is SVGEGT in the germline V gene. CDR3 DNA sequence: TGTGCCAGCAGTTACATAGGGGGAGGGGATGAGCAGTTCTTC. It codes for CASSYIGGGDEQFF.

This clonotype showed up just once. The V call is TRBV25-1, the J call TRBJ2-3, with D unclear. This CDR3 spans 15 amino acids. Germline values: CDR1 MGHDK, CDR2 SYGVNS. V was pared by 2 bases and J by 5 bases, with 14 bases between. This chain's CDR3 is CASSEVRRAGDTQYF. The CDR3 DNA reads as TGTGCCAGCAGTGAAGTAAGAAGGGCCGGAGATACGCAGTATTTT. The entire variable domain, with the rest obtained from reference TRBV25-1 and TRBJ2-3, is as follows: EADIYQTPRYLVIGTGKKITLECSQTMGHDKMYWYQQDPGMELHLIHYSYGVNSTEKGDLSSESTVSRIRTEHFPLTLESARPSHTSQYLCASSEVRRAGDTQYFGPGTRLTVL.

The CDR3 is CAWRGTVHEQYF. The DNA for the CDR3 is TGTGCCTGGAGGGGGACAGTCCACGAGCAGTACTTC. J is TRBJ2-7 and V is TRBV30; 7 nucleotides match TRBD1. V was clipped by 3 bases and J by 5 bases; unmatched bases: 4. Germline CDR1 GTSNPN, CDR2 SVGIG (reference sequence). CDR3 length: 12 residues.

This clonotype appeared a few times. The CDR3 reads CASSQMAGEIMNTEAFF. In DNA, the CDR3 is TGTGCCAGCAGCCAAATGGCAGGGGAAATCATGAACACTGAAGCTTTCTTT. This sequence joins TRBV7-9 and TRBJ1-1, with a weak D call TRBD1 (6 bases). The length of the CDR3 is 17 residues. The V end was cut by 5 bases, the J end by 0 bases, with 19 bases between. Germline values: CDR1 SEHNR, CDR2 FQNEAQ (reference sequence).

This chain links TRBV6-2 or TRBV6-3 with TRBJ1-5, with 7 bases matching TRBD1. The CDR3 spans 14 residues. Germline loops: CDR1 MNHEY, CDR2 SVGEGT. V lost 6 bases and J lost 5; bases outside the gene matches: 7. The CDR3 spells CASSSDRADQPQHF. As DNA, the CDR3 is TGTGCCAGCAGCTCCGACAGGGCAGATCAGCCCCAGCATTTT.

V is TRBV19 and J is TRBJ2-1, with 8 bases identical to TRBD2. The CDR3 totals 17 residues. From germline, CDR1 is LNHDA and CDR2 SQIVND (reference sequence). The V and J ends lost 5 bases and 2 bases, in that order; junction bases with no gene match: 11. The CDR3 coding sequence is TGTGCCAGTAGTCCCCGGGAGGGCCTCGGGACCTACAATGAGCAGTTCTTC. This codes for CASSPREGLGTYNEQFF.

This sequence joins TRBV28 and TRBJ1-2; no clear D gene. V was trimmed by 6 bases and J by 0 bases, leaving 8 bases between them. CDR1 is MDHEN, CDR2 SYDVKM, per germline. The CDR3 totals 13 residues. DNA for the CDR3: TGTGCCAGCAGGCCGGACCCTAACTATGGCTACACCTTC. Its translation is CASRPDPNYGYTF.

This clonotype was recorded a few times. V usage is TRBV12-3 or TRBV12-4 and J usage is TRBJ1-5; a weak D match, TRBD1 (6 bases). This CDR3 spans 14 amino acids. The V end lost 4 bases, the J end lost 5 bases, and 12 bases lay between the germline ends. The CDR3 reads CASSSGTGYQPQHF. CDR3 nucleotide sequence: TGTGCCAGCAGTTCGGGTACAGGGTATCAGCCCCAGCATTTT.

This clonotype was observed a few times. V gene TRBV7-9 combines with J gene TRBJ2-5; 8 bases agree with TRBD1. The junction had 18 bases not matched to a gene; V was cut back by 5 bases and J by 4 bases. Looked up from germline, CDR1 is SEHNR and CDR2 is FQNEAQ (reference sequence). The CDR3 loop spans 18 amino acids. CDR3 sequence (DNA): TGTGCCAGCAGCATCACCTGGCCCTCGACAGGGGCAACAGAGACCCAGTACTTC. Residues: CASSITWPSTGATETQYF.

J is TRBJ1-1 and V is TRBV5-1; 7 nucleotides line up with TRBD1. The V gene end was trimmed by 5 bases and the J gene end by 7 bases; junction bases not matched to a gene: 11. Germline CDR1 is SGHRS and CDR2 is YFSETQ. The CDR3 extends over 14 amino acids. The chain's CDR3 is CASRGTVREVEAFF. Here the CDR3 DNA reads TGCGCCAGCAGAGGGACAGTGAGAGAGGTTGAAGCTTTCTTT.